This T cell receptor (beta chain) was recovered during a study of cytomegalovirus exposure and HLA in healthy donors. Study-level points and caveats: The productive fraction for most TCR beta V segments was about 90% or about 30% in an earlier analysis. At a 0.05 false discovery rate, a later analysis found 18,000 or so TCR beta sequences to be associated with HLA alleles.

In regard to this clone: Its antigen is currently unknown.

Researchers ran the PCR with 60 Vbeta and 13 Jbeta primers. TCRdb's copy holds only in-frame clones and misses some; the assay was immunoSEQ multiplex PCR. This table holds 250,000 to 350,000 clones, 70% to 90% found once. This CDR3 has 15 amino acids. V was clipped by 4 bases and J by 7 bases; unmatched bases: 6. CDR1 is SGHRS and CDR2 is YFSETQ in the germline V gene. Regarding donors, all were healthy bone marrow donors. Material: PBMCs. The chain is built from TRBV5-1 and TRBJ1-6; 9 bases line up with TRBD1. The sequence was obtained from a woman under 30 in good health and CMV-seronegative. The CDR3 DNA follows: TGCGCCAGCAGCCCAGGGACAGGGAACAATTCACCCCTCCACTTT. Translated: CASSPGTGNNSPLHF. Full variable domain (missing parts from reference TRBV5-1 and TRBJ1-6): KAGVTQTPRYLIKTRGQQVTLSCSPISGHRSVSWYQQTPGQGLQFLFEYFSETQRNKGNFPGRFSGRQFSNSRSEMNVSTLELGDSALYLCASSPGTGNNSPLHFGNGTRLTVT.